The entry below gives a single T cell receptor (beta chain) sequence along with its context. No antigen is known for it. This specimen comes from a study of T cell responses to AZD1222 COVID-19 vaccine. Study-level findings and limits: Just a handful of AZD1222 recipients were seropositive at baseline.

Here immunoSEQ multiplex PCR was the method, and the copy in TCRdb shows in-frame clones only, minus some. The table includes 180,000 or so clones, just over 90% detected once. The CDR3 spans 14 residues. V shed 2 bases and J shed 1 base, with 8 bases lying between them. Germline CDR1 MNHEY, CDR2 SVGAGI. The specimen comprised peripheral blood, sampled on day 0 of AZD1222 vaccination. V gene TRBV6-5 combines with J gene TRBJ1-2, with D possibly being TRBD1 (6 bases). This receptor was identified in an adult in good health. The CDR3 is CASSYRDNNYGYTF. DNA of the CDR3: TGTGCCAGCAGTTACCGGGACAATAACTATGGCTACACCTTC.